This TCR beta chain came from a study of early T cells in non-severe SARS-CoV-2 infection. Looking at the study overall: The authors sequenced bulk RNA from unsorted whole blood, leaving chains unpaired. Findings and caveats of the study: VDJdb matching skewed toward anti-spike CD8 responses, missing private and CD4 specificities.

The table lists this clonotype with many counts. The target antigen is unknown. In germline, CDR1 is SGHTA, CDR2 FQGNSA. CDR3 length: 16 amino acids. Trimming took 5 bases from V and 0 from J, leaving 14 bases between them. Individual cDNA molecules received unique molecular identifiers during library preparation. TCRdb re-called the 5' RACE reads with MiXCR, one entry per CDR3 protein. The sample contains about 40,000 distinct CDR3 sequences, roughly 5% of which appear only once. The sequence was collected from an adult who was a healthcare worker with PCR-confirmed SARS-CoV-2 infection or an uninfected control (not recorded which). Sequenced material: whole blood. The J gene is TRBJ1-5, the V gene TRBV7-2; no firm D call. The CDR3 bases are TGTGCCAGCAGCGACTCATTTCAGGTTAGCAATCAGCCCCAGCATTTT. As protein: CASSDSFQVSNQPQHF.